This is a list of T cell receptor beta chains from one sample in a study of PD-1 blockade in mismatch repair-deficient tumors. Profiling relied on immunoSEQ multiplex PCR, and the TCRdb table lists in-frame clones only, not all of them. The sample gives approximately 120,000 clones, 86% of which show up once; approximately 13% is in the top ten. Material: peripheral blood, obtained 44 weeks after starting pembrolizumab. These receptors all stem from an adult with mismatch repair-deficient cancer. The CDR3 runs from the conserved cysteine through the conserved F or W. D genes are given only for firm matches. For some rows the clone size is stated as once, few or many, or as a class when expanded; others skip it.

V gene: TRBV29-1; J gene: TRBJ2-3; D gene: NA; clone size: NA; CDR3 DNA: TGCAGCGTTGGACAGAACACAGATACGCAGTATTTT; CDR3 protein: CSVGQNTDTQYF
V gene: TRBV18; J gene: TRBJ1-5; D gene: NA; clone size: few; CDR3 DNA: TGTGCCAGCTCACCACCGGGCCGCAATCAGCCCCAGCATTTT; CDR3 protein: CASSPPGRNQPQHF
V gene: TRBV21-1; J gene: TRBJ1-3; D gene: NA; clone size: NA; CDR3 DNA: TGTGCCAGCAGCAAAGGGGGACAGGTCCTCTCTGGAAACACCATATATTTT; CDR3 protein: CASSKGGQVLSGNTIYF
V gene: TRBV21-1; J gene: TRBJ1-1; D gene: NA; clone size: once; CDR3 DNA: TGTGCCAGCAGCAAAGAGGGCAGGGGGGAAAATACTGAAGCTTTCTTT; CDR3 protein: CASSKEGRGENTEAFF
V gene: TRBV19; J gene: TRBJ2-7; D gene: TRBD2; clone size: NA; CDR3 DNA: TGTGCCAGTAGTATAGAACTAGCGGGAGGGTACGAGCAGTACTTC; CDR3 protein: CASSIELAGGYEQYF
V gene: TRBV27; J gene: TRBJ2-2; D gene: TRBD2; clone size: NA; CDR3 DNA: TGTGCCAGCAGCCCATTAGCGGGAGGGAACACCGGGGAGCTGTTTTTT; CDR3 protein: CASSPLAGGNTGELFF
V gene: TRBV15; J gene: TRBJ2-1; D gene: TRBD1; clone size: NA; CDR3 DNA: TGTGCCACCAGCGGGACAGGGTCCCCTGAGCAGTTCTTC; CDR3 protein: CATSGTGSPEQFF
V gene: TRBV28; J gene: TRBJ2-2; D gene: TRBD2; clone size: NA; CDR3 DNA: TGTGCCAGCACTCTCTTCGGGGGGGACACCGGGGAGCTGTTTTTT; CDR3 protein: CASTLFGGDTGELFF
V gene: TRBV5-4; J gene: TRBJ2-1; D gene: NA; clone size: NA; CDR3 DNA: TGTGCCAGCAGCTTGGTAGCGGATTACAATGAGCAGTTCTTC; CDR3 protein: CASSLVADYNEQFF
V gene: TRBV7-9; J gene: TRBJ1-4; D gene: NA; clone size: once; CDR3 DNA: TGTGCCAGCAGCTTATTGTTTTCCGCAACTAATGAAAAACTGTTTTTT; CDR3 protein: CASSLLFSATNEKLFF
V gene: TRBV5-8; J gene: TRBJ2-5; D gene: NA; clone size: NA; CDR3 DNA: TGTGCCAGCAGCTTACAATCGGGACGGCAAGAGACCCAGTACTTC; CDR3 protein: CASSLQSGRQETQYF
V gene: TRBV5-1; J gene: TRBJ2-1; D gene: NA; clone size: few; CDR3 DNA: TGCGCCAGCAGCTTGGAACTATACAATGAGCAGTTCTTC; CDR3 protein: CASSLELYNEQFF
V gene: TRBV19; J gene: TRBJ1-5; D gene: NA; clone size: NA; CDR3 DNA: TGTGCCAGTAGTCCCAGTATTTATAGCAATCAGCCCCAGCATTTT; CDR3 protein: CASSPSIYSNQPQHF
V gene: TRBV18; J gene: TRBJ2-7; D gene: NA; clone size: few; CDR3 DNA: TGTGCCAGCTCACGACCGGGACTGCAACCCTACGAGCAGTACTTC; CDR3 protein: CASSRPGLQPYEQYF
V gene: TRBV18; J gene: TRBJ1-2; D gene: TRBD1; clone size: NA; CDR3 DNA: TGTGCCAGCTCGCGACAGGGTCGGGGCTACACCTTC; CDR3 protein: CASSRQGRGYTF
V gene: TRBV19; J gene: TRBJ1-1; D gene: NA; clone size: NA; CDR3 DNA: TGTGCCAGTAGTATAACGGCCTCGGCAACTGAAGCTTTCTTT; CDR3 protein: CASSITASATEAFF
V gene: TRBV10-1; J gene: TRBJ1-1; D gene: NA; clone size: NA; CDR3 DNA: TGCGCCAGCAGTGACTTCGGGGATGAAGCTTTCTTT; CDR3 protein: CASSDFGDEAFF
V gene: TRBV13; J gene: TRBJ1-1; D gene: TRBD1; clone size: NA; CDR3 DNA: TGTGCCAGCAGCTTAGAGAGGGGGCAGGACACTGAAGCTTTCTTT; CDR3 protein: CASSLERGQDTEAFF
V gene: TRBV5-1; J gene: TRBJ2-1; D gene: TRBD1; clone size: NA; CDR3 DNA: TGCGCCAGCCGGGACAGGGTAAATGAGCAGTTCTTC; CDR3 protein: CASRDRVNEQFF
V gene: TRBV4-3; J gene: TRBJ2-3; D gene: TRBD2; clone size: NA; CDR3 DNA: TGCGCCAGCAGCCAAGGCCAGGTAGCGGGAAGCACAGATACGCAGTATTTT; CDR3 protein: CASSQGQVAGSTDTQYF
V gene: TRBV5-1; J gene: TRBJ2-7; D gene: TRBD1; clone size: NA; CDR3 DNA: TGCGCCAGCAGAACGGACAGGGGCTACGAGCAGTACTTC; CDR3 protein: CASRTDRGYEQYF
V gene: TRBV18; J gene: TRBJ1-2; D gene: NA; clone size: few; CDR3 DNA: TGTGCCAGCTCACCACTCCAGAACTATGGCTACACCTTC; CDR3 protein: CASSPLQNYGYTF
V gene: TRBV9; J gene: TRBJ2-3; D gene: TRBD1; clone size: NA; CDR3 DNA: TGTGCCAGCAGCCAAGGGGGCTTCGACACAGATACGCAGTATTTT; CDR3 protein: CASSQGGFDTDTQYF
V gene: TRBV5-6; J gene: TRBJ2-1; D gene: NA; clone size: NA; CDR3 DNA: TGTGCCAGCAGCTTGTTCACCGGTGAGCAGTTCTTC; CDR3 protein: CASSLFTGEQFF
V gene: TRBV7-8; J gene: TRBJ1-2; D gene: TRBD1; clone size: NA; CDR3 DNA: TGTGCCAGCAGCACCCGGGACAGCTTCTACACCTTC; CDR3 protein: CASSTRDSFYTF
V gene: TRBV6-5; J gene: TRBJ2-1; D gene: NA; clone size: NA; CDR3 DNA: TGTGCCAGCAGGACCGGGTACAATGAGCAGTTCTTC; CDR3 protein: CASRTGYNEQFF
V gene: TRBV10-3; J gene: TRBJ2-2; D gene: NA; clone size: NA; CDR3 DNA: TGTGCCGTCCTTGAGGGAAACGGGGAGCTGTTTTTT; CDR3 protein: CAVLEGNGELFF
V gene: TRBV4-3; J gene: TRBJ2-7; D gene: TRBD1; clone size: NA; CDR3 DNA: TGCGCCAGCAGCCAAATCCAGGGGGCCACCTACGAGCAGTACTTC; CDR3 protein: CASSQIQGATYEQYF
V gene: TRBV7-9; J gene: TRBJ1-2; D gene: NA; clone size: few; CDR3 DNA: TGTGCCAGCAGCTTCCCGGCCAGGCCTAACTATGGCTACACCTTC; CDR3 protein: CASSFPARPNYGYTF
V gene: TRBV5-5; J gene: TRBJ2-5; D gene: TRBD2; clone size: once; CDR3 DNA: TGTGCCAGCAGCTTGATCGTACTAGCGGACCAAGAGACCCAGTACTTC; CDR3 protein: CASSLIVLADQETQYF
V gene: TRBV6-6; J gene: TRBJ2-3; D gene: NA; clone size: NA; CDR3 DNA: TGTGCCAGCAGTTACTACGGCGGGGTAGATACGCAGTATTTT; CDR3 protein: CASSYYGGVDTQYF
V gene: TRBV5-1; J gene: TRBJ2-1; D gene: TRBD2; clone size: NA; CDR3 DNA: TGCGCCAGCAGCTACTTGGGGCTAGCGGGGAGCAATGAGCAGTTCTTC; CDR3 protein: CASSYLGLAGSNEQFF
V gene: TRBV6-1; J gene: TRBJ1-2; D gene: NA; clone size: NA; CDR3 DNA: TGTGCCAGCAGTGAAGTAATGAGGAGGGACTATGGCTACACCTTC; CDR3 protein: CASSEVMRRDYGYTF
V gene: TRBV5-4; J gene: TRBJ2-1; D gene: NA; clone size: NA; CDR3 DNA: TGTGCCAGCAGCTTGGCGGCGGCTAGGGATGAGCAGTTCTTC; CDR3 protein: CASSLAAARDEQFF
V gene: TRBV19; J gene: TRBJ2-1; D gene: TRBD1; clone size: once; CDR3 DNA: TGTGCCAGTAGTATGACCGTCGGGACAGGGGGATACAATGAGCAGTTCTTC; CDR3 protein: CASSMTVGTGGYNEQFF
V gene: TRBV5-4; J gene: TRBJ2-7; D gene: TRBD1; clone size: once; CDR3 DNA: TGTGCCAGCAGCCATCACCTCAGGGGGAGCTCCTACGAGCAGTACTTC; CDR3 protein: CASSHHLRGSSYEQYF
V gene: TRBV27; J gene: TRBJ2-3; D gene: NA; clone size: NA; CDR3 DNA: TGTGCCAGCAGTTTATTATATACAGATACGCAGTATTTT; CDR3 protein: CASSLLYTDTQYF
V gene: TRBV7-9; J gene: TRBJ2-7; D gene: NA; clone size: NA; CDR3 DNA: TGTGCCAGCAGCTTTTCAGGGTACGAGCAGTACTTC; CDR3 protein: CASSFSGYEQYF
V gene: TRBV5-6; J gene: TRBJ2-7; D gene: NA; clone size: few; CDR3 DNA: TGTGCCAGCAGCCCTCTAGGGGTGGCCTACGAGCAGTACTTC; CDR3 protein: CASSPLGVAYEQYF
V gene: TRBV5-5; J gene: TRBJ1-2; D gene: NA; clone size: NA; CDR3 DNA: TGTGCCAGCAGCCCGTCCCTAGCTAACTATGGCTACACCTTC; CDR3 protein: CASSPSLANYGYTF
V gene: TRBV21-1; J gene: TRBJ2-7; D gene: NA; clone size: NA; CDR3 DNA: TGTGCCAGCAGCAAAAGGGACAGGGGTAAGAACGAGCAGTACTTC; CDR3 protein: CASSKRDRGKNEQYF
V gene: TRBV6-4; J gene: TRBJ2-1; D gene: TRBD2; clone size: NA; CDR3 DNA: TGTGCCAGCAGTGCCCGAGTAGCGGGGGATGAGCAGTTCTTC; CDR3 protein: CASSARVAGDEQFF
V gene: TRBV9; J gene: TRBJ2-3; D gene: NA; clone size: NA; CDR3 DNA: TGTGCCAGCAGCGTAGCGGGCGCGGGCCCGGTGGAGAATACGCAGTATTTT; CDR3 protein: CASSVAGAGPVENTQYF
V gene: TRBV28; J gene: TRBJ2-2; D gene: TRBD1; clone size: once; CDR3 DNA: TGTGCCAGCAGTGGGACAGGTAACACCGGGGAGCTGTTTTTT; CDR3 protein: CASSGTGNTGELFF
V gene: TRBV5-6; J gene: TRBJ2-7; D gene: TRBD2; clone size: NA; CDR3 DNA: TGTGCCAGCAGCCCGGCTCCGGGACTAGCCTTCGAGCAGTACTTC; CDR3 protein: CASSPAPGLAFEQYF
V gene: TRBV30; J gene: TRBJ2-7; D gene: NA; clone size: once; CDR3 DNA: TGTGCCTGGAGTGTACGGTTGGGGGTCGAGCAGTACTTC; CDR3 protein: CAWSVRLGVEQYF
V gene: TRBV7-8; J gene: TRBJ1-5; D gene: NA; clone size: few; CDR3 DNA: TGTGCCAGCAGCACGGGGACAAACCCGATCAATCAGCCCCAGCATTTT; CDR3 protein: CASSTGTNPINQPQHF
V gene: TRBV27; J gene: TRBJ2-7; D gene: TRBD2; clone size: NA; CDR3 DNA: TGTGCCAGCAGTTGGCGGGGGGACTCCTACGAGCAGTACTTC; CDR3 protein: CASSWRGDSYEQYF
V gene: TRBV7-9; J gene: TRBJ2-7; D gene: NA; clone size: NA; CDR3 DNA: TGTGCCAGCAGCTTTGAAGGCGAGCAGTACTTC; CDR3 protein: CASSFEGEQYF
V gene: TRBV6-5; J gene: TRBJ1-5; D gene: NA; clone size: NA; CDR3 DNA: TGTGCCAGCAGTTACGGGGTTTATAGCAATCAGCCCCAGCATTTT; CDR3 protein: CASSYGVYSNQPQHF
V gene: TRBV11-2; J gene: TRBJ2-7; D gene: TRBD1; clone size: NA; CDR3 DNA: TGTGCCAGCAGCTTAGGCCCGGGACAGGGGATTTACGAGCAGTACTTC; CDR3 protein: CASSLGPGQGIYEQYF
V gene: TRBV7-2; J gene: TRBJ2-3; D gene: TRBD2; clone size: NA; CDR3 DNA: TGTGCCAGCAGCTTAGGCCGCACTAGCGGGAGGACGGATACGCAGTATTTT; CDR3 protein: CASSLGRTSGRTDTQYF
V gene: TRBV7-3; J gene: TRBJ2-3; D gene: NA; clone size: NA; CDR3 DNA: TGTGCCAGCAGCCTGACCCTTGAGAGGACAGATACGCAGTATTTT; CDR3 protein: CASSLTLERTDTQYF
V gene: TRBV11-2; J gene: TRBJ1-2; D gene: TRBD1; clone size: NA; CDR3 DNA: TGTGCCAGCAGCTTACCGACAGGGTTCTATGGCTACACCTTC; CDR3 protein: CASSLPTGFYGYTF
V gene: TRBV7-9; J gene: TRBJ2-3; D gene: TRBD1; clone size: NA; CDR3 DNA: TGTGCCAGCAGCTTGAGGACAGGGGGCACAGATACGCAGTATTTT; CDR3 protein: CASSLRTGGTDTQYF